This TCR beta chain comes out of a study of shared clonotypes between healthy human individuals. The assay was immunoSEQ multiplex PCR, and TCRdb's table has in-frame clones only and misses some. The sample has millions of clones; 95% are singletons. The germline V gene has CDR1 SEHNR and CDR2 FQNEAQ (reference sequence). Deletions cut 6 bases from V and 8 bases from J, with 20 bases between. The CDR3 runs 15 residues. The sequence came from a man aged 18 to 29 in good health. V is TRBV7-9 and J is TRBJ2-4; D gene ambiguous. The specimen was naive CD4+ T cells sorted from blood. The subset was: CD45RA+ positively selected. The CDR3 loop is CASSYRTTVGDIQYF. The CDR3 DNA sequence: TGTGCCAGCAGTTATAGAACCACAGTTGGGGACATTCAGTACTTC.